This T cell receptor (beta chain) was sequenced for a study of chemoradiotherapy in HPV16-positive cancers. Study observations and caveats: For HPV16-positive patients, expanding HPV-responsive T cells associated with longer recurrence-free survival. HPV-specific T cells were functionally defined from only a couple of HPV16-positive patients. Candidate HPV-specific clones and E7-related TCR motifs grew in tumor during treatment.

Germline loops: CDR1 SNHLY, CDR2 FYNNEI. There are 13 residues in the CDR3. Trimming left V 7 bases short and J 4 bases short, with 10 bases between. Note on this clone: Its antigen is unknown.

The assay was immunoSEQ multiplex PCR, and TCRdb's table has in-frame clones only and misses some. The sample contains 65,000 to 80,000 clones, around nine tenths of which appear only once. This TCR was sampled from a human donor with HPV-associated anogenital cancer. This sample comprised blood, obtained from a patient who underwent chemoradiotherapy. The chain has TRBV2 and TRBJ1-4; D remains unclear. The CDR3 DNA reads TGTGCCAGCACCCGGGAGTATAATGAAAAACTGTTTTTT. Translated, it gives CASTREYNEKLFF.